This TCR beta chain is from a study of beta chain features in type 1 diabetes. The CDR3 is 13 residues long. The ends lost 3 bases at V and 6 bases at J; junction bases unmatched: 2. The germline V gene has CDR1 MGHRA and CDR2 YSYEKL. The sequenced template was cDNA made from the entire isolated RNA. TCRdb's table, derived via immunoSEQ multiplex PCR, lists solely in-frame clones and lacks some. Here the sample spans under 400,000 clones, 14% being singletons. Findings and caveats of the study: For patients, the naive, central memory and Treg TCRB repertoires appeared more alike than for healthy donors. Patients with type 1 diabetes carried fewer insertions and had more deletions at their VDJ junctions.

This clone was counted a few times. Its antigen is undetermined. The J gene is TRBJ2-1, the V gene TRBV4-1; 7 nucleotides align to TRBD1. Sequenced material: central memory CD4+ T cells from blood. This clonotype was sampled from a man aged 30-40 years in good health. Here the CDR3 DNA reads TGCGCCAGCAGCCATGCAGGGGGCAATGAGCAGTTCTTC. Translated, it gives CASSHAGGNEQFF.